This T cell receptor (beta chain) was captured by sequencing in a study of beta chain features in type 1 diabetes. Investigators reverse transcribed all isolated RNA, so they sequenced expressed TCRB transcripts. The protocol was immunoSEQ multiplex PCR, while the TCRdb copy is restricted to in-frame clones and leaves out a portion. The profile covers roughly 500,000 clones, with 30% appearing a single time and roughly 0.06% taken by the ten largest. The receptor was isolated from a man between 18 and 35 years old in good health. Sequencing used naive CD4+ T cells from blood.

This chain's CDR3 is CASSLAWGNQPQHF. Here the CDR3 DNA reads TGTGCCAGCAGCTTAGCCTGGGGCAATCAGCCCCAGCATTTT. The chain is built from TRBV5-6 and TRBJ1-5; D is unresolved. The CDR3 runs to 14 residues. Trimming left V 2 bases short and J 2 bases short, with 8 bases between. From germline, CDR1 is SGHDT and CDR2 YYEEEE.